This paragraph covers one T cell receptor beta chain sequence. Antigen specificity is unknown. The sample is drawn from a study of cytomegalovirus exposure and HLA in healthy donors. Study information: HLA-typed donors were the source of about 85 million unique TCRs held in an early data release. General study results and limits: Researchers reported from a later analysis that most CMV-associated TCR beta chains appeared HLA-restricted.

Use of 60 Vbeta and 13 Jbeta primers characterized the PCR. Method: immunoSEQ multiplex PCR; TCRdb's copy keeps in-frame clones and lacks some. This table has about 140,000 clones, roughly 73% appearing once. Germline V gene sequence: CDR1 SGHKS, CDR2 YYEKEE (reference sequence). There are 15 residues in the CDR3. V was pared by 5 bases and J by 3 bases, with 18 bases between. This receptor was obtained from a man aged 18 to 35 in good health and CMV-seropositive. This sequence joins TRBV5-5 and TRBJ2-7, with a possible D match to TRBD1 (5 bases). Sequences were obtained from PBMCs. CDR3 in DNA: TGTGCCAGCAGTTTCCGACAGCCTGAATACTACGAGCAGTACTTC. Protein product: CASSFRQPEYYEQYF.